This record covers a single T cell receptor (beta chain). This entry comes from a study of blood T cell repertoires in COVID-19. Measured with immunoSEQ multiplex PCR; TCRdb has only the in-frame clones, and not every one. Of roughly 30,000 clones in the sample, 89% were seen once. CDR1 MDHEN and CDR2 SYDVKM come from the germline V gene. The CDR3 extends over 13 amino acids. Between the trimmed V and J ends, which lost 6 bases and 8 bases, there was a span of 16 bases. The sample comprised peripheral blood. The J gene is TRBJ1-2, the V gene TRBV28; D gene ambiguous. The sequence came from a human donor in a cohort sampled during active COVID-19. This CDR3 reads CASSPREALGYTF. In DNA, the CDR3 is TGTGCCAGCAGCCCTCGGGAGGCGTTGGGCTACACCTTC.